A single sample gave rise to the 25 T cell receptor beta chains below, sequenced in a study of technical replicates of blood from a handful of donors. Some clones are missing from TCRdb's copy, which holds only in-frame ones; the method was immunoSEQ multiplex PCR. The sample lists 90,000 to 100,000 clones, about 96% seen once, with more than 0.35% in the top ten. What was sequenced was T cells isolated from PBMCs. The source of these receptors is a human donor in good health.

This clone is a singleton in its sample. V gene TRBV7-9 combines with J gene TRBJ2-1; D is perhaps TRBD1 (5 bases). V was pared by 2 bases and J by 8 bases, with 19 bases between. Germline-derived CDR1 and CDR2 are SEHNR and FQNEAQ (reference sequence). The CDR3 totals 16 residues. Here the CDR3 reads CASSLIGGAALDEQFF. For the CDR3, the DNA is TGTGCCAGCAGCTTAATAGGTGGGGCCGCCTTGGATGAGCAGTTCTTC.

The CDR3 sequence is CASSLGTLFPYEQYF. In DNA form, the CDR3 reads TGCGCCAGCAGCTTGGGGACATTATTTCCCTACGAGCAGTACTTC. This chain connects TRBV5-1 to TRBJ2-7, with D possibly TRBD1 on 5 matching bases. Trimming pared 0 bases from V and 2 bases from J, leaving 12 bases between. CDR1 is SGHRS and CDR2 is YFSETQ in the germline V gene. The CDR3 loop spans 15 amino acids. Full variable domain (rest looked up from reference TRBV5-1 and TRBJ2-7): KAGVTQTPRYLIKTRGQQVTLSCSPISGHRSVSWYQQTPGQGLQFLFEYFSETQRNKGNFPGRFSGRQFSNSRSEMNVSTLELGDSALYLCASSLGTLFPYEQYFGPGTRLTVT.

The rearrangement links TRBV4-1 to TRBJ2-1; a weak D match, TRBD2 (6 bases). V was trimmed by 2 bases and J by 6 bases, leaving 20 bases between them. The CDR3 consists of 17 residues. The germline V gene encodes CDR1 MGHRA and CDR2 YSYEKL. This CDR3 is CASSQKPLALLPNEQFF. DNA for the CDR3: TGCGCCAGCAGCCAAAAGCCTCTAGCGCTACTCCCCAATGAGCAGTTCTTC.

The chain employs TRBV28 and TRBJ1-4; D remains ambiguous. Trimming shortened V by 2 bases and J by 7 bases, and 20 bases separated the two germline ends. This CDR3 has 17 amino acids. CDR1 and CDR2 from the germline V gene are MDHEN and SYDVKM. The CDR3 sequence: CASSLPLRHLRGEKLFF. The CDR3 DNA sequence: TGTGCCAGCAGTTTACCCCTCAGACACCTACGGGGTGAAAAACTGTTTTTT.

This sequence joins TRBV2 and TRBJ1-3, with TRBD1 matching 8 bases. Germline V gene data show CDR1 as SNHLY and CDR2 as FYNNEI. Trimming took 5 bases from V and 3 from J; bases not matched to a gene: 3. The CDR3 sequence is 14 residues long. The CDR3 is CASSWTGIGNTIYF. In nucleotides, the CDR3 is TGTGCCAGCAGTTGGACAGGGATTGGAAACACCATATATTTT. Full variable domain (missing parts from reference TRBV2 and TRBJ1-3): EPEVTQTPSHQVTQMGQEVILRCVPISNHLYFYWYRQILGQKVEFLVSFYNNEISEKSEIFDDQFSVERPDGSNFTLKIRSTKLEDSAMYFCASSWTGIGNTIYFGEGSWLTVV.

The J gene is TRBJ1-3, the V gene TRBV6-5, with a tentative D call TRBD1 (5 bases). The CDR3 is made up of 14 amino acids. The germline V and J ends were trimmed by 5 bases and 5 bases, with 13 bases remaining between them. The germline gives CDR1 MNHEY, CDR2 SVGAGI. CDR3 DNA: TGTGCCAGCAGTCTCGACAGCGCGAGAAACACCATATATTTT. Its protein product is CASSLDSARNTIYF.

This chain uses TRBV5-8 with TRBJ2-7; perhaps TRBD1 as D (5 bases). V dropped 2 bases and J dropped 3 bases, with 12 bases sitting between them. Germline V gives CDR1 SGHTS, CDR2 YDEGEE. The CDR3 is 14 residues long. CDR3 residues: CASSFPGHVYEQYF. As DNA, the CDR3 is TGTGCCAGCAGCTTTCCAGGACATGTCTACGAGCAGTACTTC.

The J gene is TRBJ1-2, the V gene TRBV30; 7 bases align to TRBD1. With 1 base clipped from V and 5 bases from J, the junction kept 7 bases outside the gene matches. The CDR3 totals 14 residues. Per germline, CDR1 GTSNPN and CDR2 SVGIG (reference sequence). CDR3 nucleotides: TGTGCCTGGAGTGGTAACAGGGGAAGGTATGGCTACACCTTC. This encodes CAWSGNRGRYGYTF.

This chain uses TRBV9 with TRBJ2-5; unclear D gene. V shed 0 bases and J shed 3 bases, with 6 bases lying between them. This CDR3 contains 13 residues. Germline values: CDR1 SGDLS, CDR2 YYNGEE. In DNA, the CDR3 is TGTGCCAGCAGCGTAGTCCCGGAAGAGACCCAGTACTTC. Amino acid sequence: CASSVVPEETQYF.

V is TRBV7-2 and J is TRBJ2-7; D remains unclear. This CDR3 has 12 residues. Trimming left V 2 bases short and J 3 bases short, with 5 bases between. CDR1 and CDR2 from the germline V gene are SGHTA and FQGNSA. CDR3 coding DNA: TGTGCCAGCAGCTTATACGGCTACGAGCAGTACTTC. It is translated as CASSLYGYEQYF.

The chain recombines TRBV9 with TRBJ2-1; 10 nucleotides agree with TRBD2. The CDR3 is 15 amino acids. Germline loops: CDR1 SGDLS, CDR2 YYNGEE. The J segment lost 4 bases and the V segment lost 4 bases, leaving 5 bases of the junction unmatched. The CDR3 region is CASSITSGKYNEQFF. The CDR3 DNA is TGTGCCAGCAGCATAACTAGCGGGAAGTACAATGAGCAGTTCTTC.

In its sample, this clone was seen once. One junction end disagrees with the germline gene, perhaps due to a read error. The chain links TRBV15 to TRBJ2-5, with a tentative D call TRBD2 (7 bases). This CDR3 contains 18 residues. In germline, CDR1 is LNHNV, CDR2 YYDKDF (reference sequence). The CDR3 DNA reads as TGTGCCGCCAGCAGAGATAAAGGGGGGGCATCCATTAAAGAGACCCAGTACTTC. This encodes CAASRDKGGASIKETQYF.

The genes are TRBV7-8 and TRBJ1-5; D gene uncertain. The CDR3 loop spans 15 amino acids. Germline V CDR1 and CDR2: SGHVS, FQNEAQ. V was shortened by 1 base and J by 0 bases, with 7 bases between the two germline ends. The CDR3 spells CASSLETYSNQPQHF. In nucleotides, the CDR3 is TGTGCCAGCAGCTTAGAAACTTATAGCAATCAGCCCCAGCATTTT.

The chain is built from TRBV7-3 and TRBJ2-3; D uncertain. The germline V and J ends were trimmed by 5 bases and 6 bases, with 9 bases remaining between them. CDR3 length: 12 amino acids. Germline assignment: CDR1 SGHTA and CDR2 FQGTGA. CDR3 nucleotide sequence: TGTGCCAGCAGCCCCTTCCGGGATACGCAGTATTTT. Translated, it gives CASSPFRDTQYF. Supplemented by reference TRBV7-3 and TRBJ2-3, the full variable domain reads GAGVSQTPSNKVTEKGKYVELRCDPISGHTALYWYRQSLGQGPEFLIYFQGTGAADDSGLPNDRFFAVRPEGSVSTLKIQRTERGDSAVYLCASSPFRDTQYFGPGTRLTVL.

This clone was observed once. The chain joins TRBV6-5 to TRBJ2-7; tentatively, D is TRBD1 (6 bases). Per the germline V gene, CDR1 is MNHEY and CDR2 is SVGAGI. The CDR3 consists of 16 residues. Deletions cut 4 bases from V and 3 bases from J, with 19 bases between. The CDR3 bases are TGTGCCAGCAGTTTCCCACAGGGTCTTGGAGTCTACGAGCAGTACTTC. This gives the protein CASSFPQGLGVYEQYF.

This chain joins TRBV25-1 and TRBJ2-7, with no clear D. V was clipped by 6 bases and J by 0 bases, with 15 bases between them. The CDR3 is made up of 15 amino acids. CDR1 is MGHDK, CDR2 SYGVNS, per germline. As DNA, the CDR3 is TGTGCCAGCAGCCGTACTCGGGTTAGCTCCTACGAGCAGTACTTC. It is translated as CASSRTRVSSYEQYF.

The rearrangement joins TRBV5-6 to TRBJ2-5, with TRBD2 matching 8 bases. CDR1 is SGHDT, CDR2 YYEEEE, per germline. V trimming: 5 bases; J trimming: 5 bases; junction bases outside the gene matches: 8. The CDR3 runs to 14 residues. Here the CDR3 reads CASSRGGGPETQYF. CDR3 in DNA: TGTGCCAGCAGTCGGGGGGGAGGTCCGGAGACCCAGTACTTC.

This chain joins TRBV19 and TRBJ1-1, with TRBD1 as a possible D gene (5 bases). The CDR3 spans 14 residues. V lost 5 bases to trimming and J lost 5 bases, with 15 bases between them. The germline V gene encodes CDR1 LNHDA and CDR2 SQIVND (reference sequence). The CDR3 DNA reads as TGTGCCAGTAGTCAAGGGCGTCGGGGGACTGAAGCTTTCTTT. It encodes CASSQGRRGTEAFF.

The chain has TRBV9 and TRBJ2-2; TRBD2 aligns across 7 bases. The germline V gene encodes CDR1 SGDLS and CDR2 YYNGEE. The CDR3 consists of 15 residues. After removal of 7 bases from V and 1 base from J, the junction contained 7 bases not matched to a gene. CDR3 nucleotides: TGTGCCAGCCGCCCCCCTAGCGGGAACACCGGGGAGCTGTTTTTT. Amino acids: CASRPPSGNTGELFF.

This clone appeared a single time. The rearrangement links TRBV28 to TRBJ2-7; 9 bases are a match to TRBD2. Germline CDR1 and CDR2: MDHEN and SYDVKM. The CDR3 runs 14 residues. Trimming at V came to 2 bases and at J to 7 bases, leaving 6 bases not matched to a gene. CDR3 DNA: TGTGCCAGCAGTTTAGCGGGAGGGCCGTATGAGCAGTACTTC. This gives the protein CASSLAGGPYEQYF. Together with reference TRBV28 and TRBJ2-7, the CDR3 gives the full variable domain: DVKVTQSSRYLVKRTGEKVFLECVQDMDHENMFWYRQDPGLGLRLIYFSYDVKMKEKGDIPEGYSVSREKKERFSLILESASTNQTSMYLCASSLAGGPYEQYFGPGTRLTVT.

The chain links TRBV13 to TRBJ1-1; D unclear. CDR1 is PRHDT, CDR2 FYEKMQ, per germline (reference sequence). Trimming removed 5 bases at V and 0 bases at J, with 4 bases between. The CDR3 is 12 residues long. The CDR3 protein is CASSPVNTEAFF. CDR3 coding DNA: TGTGCCAGCAGCCCAGTGAACACTGAAGCTTTCTTT.

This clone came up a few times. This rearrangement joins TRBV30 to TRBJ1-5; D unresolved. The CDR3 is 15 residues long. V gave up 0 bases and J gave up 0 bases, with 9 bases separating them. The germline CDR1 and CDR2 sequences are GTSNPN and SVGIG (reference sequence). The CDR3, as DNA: TGTGCCTGGAGTGTAAAGAGGGATAGCAATCAGCCCCAGCATTTT. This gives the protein CAWSVKRDSNQPQHF.

The CDR3 bases are TGCGCCAGCAGCCAAGAGGGAGGAGGACGGCCCCAGCATTTT. This encodes CASSQEGGGRPQHF. The chain links TRBV4-1 to TRBJ1-5; D not resolved. This CDR3 contains 14 residues. The V and J ends lost 0 bases and 9 bases respectively, with 12 bases between them. Per the germline V gene, CDR1 is MGHRA and CDR2 is YSYEKL.

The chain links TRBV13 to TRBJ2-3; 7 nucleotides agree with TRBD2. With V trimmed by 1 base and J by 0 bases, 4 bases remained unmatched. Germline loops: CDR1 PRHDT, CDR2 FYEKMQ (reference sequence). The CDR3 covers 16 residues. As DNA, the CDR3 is TGTGCCAGCAGCTTAGCGAGCGGGACTAGCACAGATACGCAGTATTTT. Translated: CASSLASGTSTDTQYF.

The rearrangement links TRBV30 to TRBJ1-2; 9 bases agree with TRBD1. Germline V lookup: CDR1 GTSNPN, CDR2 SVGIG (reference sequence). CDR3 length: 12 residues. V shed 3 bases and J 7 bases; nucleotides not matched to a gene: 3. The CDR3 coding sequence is TGTGCCTGGAGCGGGGACAGGGCTGGCTACACCTTC. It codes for CAWSGDRAGYTF.